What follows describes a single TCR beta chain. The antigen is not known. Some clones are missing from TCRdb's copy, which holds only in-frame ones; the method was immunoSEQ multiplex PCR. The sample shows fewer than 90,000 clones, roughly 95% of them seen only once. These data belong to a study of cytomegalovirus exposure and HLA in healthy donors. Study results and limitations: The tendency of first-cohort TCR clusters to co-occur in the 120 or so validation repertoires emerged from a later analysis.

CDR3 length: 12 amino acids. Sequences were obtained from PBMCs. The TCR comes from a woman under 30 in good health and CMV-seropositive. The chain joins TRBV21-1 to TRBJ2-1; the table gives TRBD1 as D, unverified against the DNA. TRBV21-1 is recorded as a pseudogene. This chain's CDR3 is CASSKGACEQFF. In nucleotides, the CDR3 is TGTGCCAGCAGCAAAGGGGCGTGTGAGCAGTTCTTC.